This T cell receptor beta chain emerged from a study of technical replicates of blood from a handful of donors. There are 13 residues in the CDR3. Germline CDR1 reads SGHTA; CDR2 reads FQGTGA. Trimming shortened V by 6 bases and J by 5 bases, and 11 bases separated the two germline ends. Here immunoSEQ multiplex PCR was the method, and the copy in TCRdb shows in-frame clones only, minus some. The table has approximately 82,000 clones, more than 85% seen once; the top ten hold approximately 0.4%. The chain combines TRBV7-3 with TRBJ2-1, with a tentative D call TRBD1 (5 bases). The sequence was obtained from a human donor in good health. Some clones in this sample may be carry-over from other donors' samples. Sequencing was carried out using T cells isolated from PBMCs. The CDR3 sequence: CASSVSRDNEQFF. The CDR3 coding sequence is TGTGCCAGCAGTGTTAGCAGGGACAATGAGCAGTTCTTC.